Listed below are T cell receptor beta chains from one sample, sequenced in a study of blood T cell repertoires in COVID-19. Clones were read by immunoSEQ multiplex PCR, and TCRdb kept only the in-frame ones, dropping some. The data contain 25,000 to 30,000 clones, less than 85% of them seen just once; the ten biggest clones take up about 1.7%. Specimen: peripheral blood. These receptors all stem from a man older than 75 with active or convalescent COVID-19. Each CDR3 is given with its conserved first and last residue. The D gene is left open where the match is weak. Only some rows state a clone size, as once, few, many or a class for expanded clones.

j_gene | abundance | d_gene | v_gene | CDR3aa | CDR3nt
TRBJ2-7 | once | . | TRBV27 | CASSLLGGGAMDEQYF | TGTGCCAGCAGTTTATTAGGGGGGGGCGCAATGGACGAGCAGTACTTC
TRBJ2-7 | few | TRBD1 | TRBV14 | CASSPGQPSYEQYF | TGTGCCAGCAGCCCGGGACAGCCCTCCTACGAGCAGTACTTC
TRBJ1-2 | . | . | TRBV10-3 | CAISLQGNGGYTF | TGTGCCATCAGTCTACAGGGCAATGGTGGCTACACCTTC
TRBJ2-1 | . | TRBD2 | TRBV2 | CASSESTSDDYSYNEQFF | TGTGCCAGCAGTGAATCGACTAGCGATGATTACTCCTACAATGAGCAGTTCTTC
TRBJ2-2 | . | TRBD1 | TRBV5-4 | CASSFTGQINTGELFF | TGTGCCAGCAGCTTTACGGGACAGATTAACACCGGGGAGCTGTTTTTT
TRBJ1-4 | . | TRBD1 | TRBV5-5 | CASSLEGQGRGEKLFF | TGTGCCAGCAGCTTGGAGGGACAGGGACGCGGTGAAAAACTGTTTTTT
TRBJ1-1 | . | . | TRBV5-1 | CASSPSLTAGRVAFF | TGCGCCAGCAGCCCTTCCCTGACAGCGGGGAGGGTGGCTTTCTTT
TRBJ2-2 | . | . | TRBV9 | CASSVSRRDTGELFF | TGTGCCAGCAGCGTGAGCAGGCGGGACACCGGGGAGCTGTTTTTT
TRBJ2-7 | . | TRBD1 | TRBV5-1 | CASSFSGTANVHEQYF | TGCGCCAGCAGCTTCTCCGGGACAGCGAACGTCCACGAGCAGTACTTC
TRBJ2-7 | few | TRBD1 | TRBV5-1 | CASSVTGVHEQYF | TGCGCCAGCAGCGTGACAGGGGTCCACGAGCAGTACTTC
TRBJ2-2 | . | TRBD1 | TRBV6-5 | CATGTGVYRELFF | TGTGCCACCGGGACAGGGGTATACAGGGAGCTGTTTTTT
TRBJ2-5 | once | . | TRBV4-1 | CASSQERSGGETQYF | TGCGCCAGCAGCCAGGAAAGAAGTGGCGGTGAGACCCAGTACTTC
TRBJ2-1 | . | TRBD2 | TRBV27 | CASSSPGLDNEQFF | TGTGCCAGCAGTTCTCCGGGACTAGACAATGAGCAGTTCTTC
TRBJ1-2 | medium-sized | . | TRBV2 | CASSPDRNYGYTF | TGTGCCAGCAGCCCGGACAGAAACTATGGCTACACCTTC
TRBJ2-5 | . | . | TRBV28 | CASSITVETQYF | TGTGCCAGCAGCATAACTGTAGAGACCCAGTACTTC
TRBJ1-3 | . | . | TRBV9 | CASSGGQTGNTIYF | TGTGCCAGCAGCGGAGGACAGACCGGAAACACCATATATTTT
TRBJ2-3 | . | TRBD2 | TRBV6-5 | CASNPTSGRPDTQYF | TGTGCCAGCAATCCGACTAGCGGGAGGCCAGATACGCAGTATTTT
TRBJ2-1 | . | . | TRBV7-2 | CASSNGRSRGIYNEQFF | TGTGCCAGCAGCAATGGACGGTCAAGGGGAATATACAATGAGCAGTTCTTC
TRBJ2-7 | . | TRBD1 | TRBV27 | CASSLKGQGAYEQYF | TGTGCCAGCAGTTTAAAGGGACAGGGGGCTTACGAGCAGTACTTC
TRBJ2-7 | . | . | TRBV20-1 | CSARFSYEQYF | TGCAGTGCTAGATTTTCGTACGAGCAGTACTTC
TRBJ2-5 | . | TRBD1 | TRBV19 | CASSIGGTGWKTQYF | TGTGCCAGTAGTATAGGGGGGACAGGGTGGAAGACCCAGTACTTC
TRBJ1-6 | . | . | TRBV28 | CASSMTGRSYNSPLHF | TGTGCCAGCAGTATGACAGGCCGGTCCTATAATTCACCCCTCCACTTT
TRBJ2-7 | . | . | TRBV20-1 | CSATTGYEQYF | TGCAGTGCTACGACAGGCTACGAGCAGTACTTC
TRBJ2-1 | . | . | TRBV11-3 | CASSLGGTSSYNEQFF | TGTGCCAGCAGCTTAGGGGGCACGAGCTCCTACAATGAGCAGTTCTTC
TRBJ2-1 | . | TRBD2 | TRBV5-4 | CASSSGTIYNEQFF | TGTGCCAGCAGCAGCGGGACTATATACAATGAGCAGTTCTTC
TRBJ2-3 | once | TRBD2 | TRBV2 | CASSVGAGGDTQYF | TGTGCCAGCAGTGTTGGGGCGGGGGGAGATACGCAGTATTTT